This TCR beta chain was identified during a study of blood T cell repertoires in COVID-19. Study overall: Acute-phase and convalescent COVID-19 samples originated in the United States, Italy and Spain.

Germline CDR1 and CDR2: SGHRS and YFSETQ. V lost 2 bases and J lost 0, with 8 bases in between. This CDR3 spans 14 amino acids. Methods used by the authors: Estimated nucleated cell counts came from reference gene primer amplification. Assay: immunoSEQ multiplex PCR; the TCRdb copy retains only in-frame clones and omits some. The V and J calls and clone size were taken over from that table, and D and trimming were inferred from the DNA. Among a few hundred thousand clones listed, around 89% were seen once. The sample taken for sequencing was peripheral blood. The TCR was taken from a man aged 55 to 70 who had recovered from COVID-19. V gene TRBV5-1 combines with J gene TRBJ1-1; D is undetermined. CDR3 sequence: CASSLQPMNTEAFF. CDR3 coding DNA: TGCGCCAGCAGCTTACAGCCTATGAACACTGAAGCTTTCTTT. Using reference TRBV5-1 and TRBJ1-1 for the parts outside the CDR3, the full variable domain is KAGVTQTPRYLIKTRGQQVTLSCSPISGHRSVSWYQQTPGQGLQFLFEYFSETQRNKGNFPGRFSGRQFSNSRSEMNVSTLELGDSALYLCASSLQPMNTEAFFGQGTRLTVV.